This TCR beta chain was recorded in a study of metastatic and nonmetastatic thyroid tumors. TCRdb recomputed clones from the PCR reads via MiXCR. The table shows approximately 31,000 clones, with 25% to 30% occurring only once. This CDR3 is 15 amino acids long. The trim removed 4 bases at V and 3 bases at J, leaving 8 bases unmatched. In germline, CDR1 is SGHNT, CDR2 YENEEA. No patient received treatment before thyroid surgery. This chain connects TRBV11-3 to TRBJ2-7; TRBD1 agrees at 8 bases. The sample comprised blood. The receptor comes from a female donor with papillary thyroid cancer or a benign thyroid nodule (not recorded which). Some clones in this sample may be carry-over from other donors' samples. The CDR3 coding sequence is TGTGCCAGCAGCTCCCGGACAGGGAACCTCTACGAGCAGTACTTC. This translates into CASSSRTGNLYEQYF.